This TCR beta chain was identified in a study of cytomegalovirus exposure and HLA in healthy donors. The CDR3 is made up of 16 amino acids. CDR1 and CDR2 from the germline V gene are LGHNA and YNFKEQ. V was clipped by 0 bases and J by 4 bases, with 16 bases between them. Vbeta (60) and Jbeta (13) primers were used in the PCR. Clones were read by immunoSEQ multiplex PCR, and TCRdb kept only the in-frame ones, dropping some. The data contain approximately 110,000 clones, around 80% of them singletons. This TCR came from a woman aged 30 to 39 in good health and CMV-seronegative. The V and J genes are TRBV4-2 and TRBJ2-7; D unresolved. The sample taken for sequencing was PBMCs. CDR3 loop: CASSQDKQKAAYEQYF. The CDR3 DNA reads as TGTGCCAGCAGCCAAGACAAGCAAAAGGCGGCATACGAGCAGTACTTC.